This T cell receptor beta chain was sequenced during a study of blood T cell repertoires in COVID-19 (dated by TCRdb to 2019 to 2021). As for the study more broadly: Collaborator samples came from the United States, Italy and Spain and covered acute and convalescent phases of COVID-19. The material from the prospective study consisted of cDNA or gDNA derived from T cells, B-cell-depleted T cells, or PBMCs. Deeply sampled blood TCRbeta repertoires from subjects exposed to, actively infected with, or recovered from COVID-19 were included in the dataset. The repertoires were released in a freely available public database meant as a resource for research on the immune response to SARS-CoV-2. The samples were drawn from the first 160 participants of the ongoing ImmuneRACE study and from 1,254 subjects provided by 6 global collaborators. Sample metadata almost always included a de-identified subject ID, COVID-19 status, age in years and sex. Where available, HLA class I and class II types were obtained from metadata supplied by the sample provider rather than from assay-based typing.

TCRbeta CDR3 regions were amplified from genomic DNA using the immunoSEQ Assay, a bias-controlled multiplex PCR. In the original analysis: Within the assay, amplification of reference gene primers was used to estimate how many nucleated cells each sample contained. To quantify the absolute abundance of each unique TCRbeta CDR3 rearrangement, sequence reads were collapsed and filtered. For each sample, productive Simpson clonality was calculated as the square root of Simpson's diversity index over productive rearrangements. Sourced from immuneACCESS, this table was stored by TCRdb with only in-frame sequences that have V and J called. A share of the clones is absent; for the studies checked, an unresolved V gene accounts for under half, and the remainder has no known explanation. V and J calls and clone size follow that table, whereas D and trimming were derived from the DNA. The sample contains 210,000 or so clones, about 91% of them found a single time. Approximately 1.5% of the sample rests with the top ten.

Collaborating institutions collected whole blood in K2EDTA tubes following their own protocols. Collaborator samples were shipped for TCRbeta analysis as frozen whole blood, isolated PBMCs, or DNA extracted from either sample type. CDR1 and CDR2 are read off the germline V gene (reference sequence) as LNHDA and SQIVND. Inclusive of the bounding cysteine and phenylalanine, the CDR3 is 15 residues long. Here the CDR3 DNA is all that survives: 45 bases in frame from base 1. The junction shows trimming of 3 bases on V and 7 bases on J, plus 16 bases between the germline ends. General findings and caveats noted by the study authors: The quantity of clinical and demographic metadata differed by source and by participant and was supplied without curation.

To note about this clone: There is no known antigen for this receptor. The input lacks base qualities; no much larger clone sits a single base away.

The sample consisted of peripheral blood. Recombination connected TRBV19 to TRBJ2-4; the D gene cannot be named for sure. This sequence was found in a man younger than 35 with active or convalescent COVID-19. The nucleotides read TGTGCCAGTAGTATCTCTCTCTTCAACGGGAACATTCAGTACTTC. Protein translation: CASSISLFNGNIQYF.